These 2 T cell receptor beta chains were sequenced from one sample in a study of cytomegalovirus exposure and HLA in healthy donors. Some clones are missing from TCRdb's copy, which holds only in-frame ones; the method was immunoSEQ multiplex PCR. The data hold some 310,000 clones, with roughly 88% observed a single time. The sample was PBMCs. All receptors come from a young man in good health and CMV-seronegative.

CDR3 residues: CASRTSGYNEQFF. CDR3 nucleotides: TGTGCCAGCAGGACTAGCGGTTACAATGAGCAGTTCTTC. This chain uses TRBV5-4 with TRBJ2-1; 9 bases line up with TRBD2. The CDR3 runs to 13 residues. Germline V lookup: CDR1 SGHNT, CDR2 YYREEE (reference sequence). J gave up 4 bases and V 5 bases, and 1 base lay outside the gene matches.

This chain connects TRBV14 to TRBJ2-7; TRBD1 agrees at 7 bases. V dropped 5 bases and J dropped 3; count of bases not matched to a gene: 7. Looked up from germline, CDR1 is SGHDN and CDR2 is FVKESK. This CDR3 has 14 residues. The CDR3 DNA sequence: TGTGCCAGCAGCTCGACAGACAGGGACTACGAGCAGTACTTC. Its translation is CASSSTDRDYEQYF.